This TCR beta chain emerged from a study of shared clonotypes between healthy human individuals. Turning to the study itself: Donors consisted of two women and a few men between 18 and 49.

Germline values: CDR1 GTSNPN, CDR2 SVGIG (reference sequence). V shed 0 bases and J shed 6 bases, with 6 bases lying between them. This CDR3 is 12 amino acids long. TCRdb's copy holds only in-frame clones and misses some; the assay was immunoSEQ multiplex PCR. The repertoire holds some 1.1 million clones, with around 77% as singletons. Sequencing was performed on memory CD4+ T cells from PBMCs. Stated subset: CD45RA-negative fraction. The clonotype comes from a young man in good health. Some clones in this sample may be carry-over from other donors' samples. J is TRBJ2-1 and V is TRBV30; D gene ambiguous. CDR3 amino acids: CAWSVHFNEQFF. Written as DNA, the CDR3 is TGTGCCTGGAGTGTACATTTCAATGAGCAGTTCTTC.